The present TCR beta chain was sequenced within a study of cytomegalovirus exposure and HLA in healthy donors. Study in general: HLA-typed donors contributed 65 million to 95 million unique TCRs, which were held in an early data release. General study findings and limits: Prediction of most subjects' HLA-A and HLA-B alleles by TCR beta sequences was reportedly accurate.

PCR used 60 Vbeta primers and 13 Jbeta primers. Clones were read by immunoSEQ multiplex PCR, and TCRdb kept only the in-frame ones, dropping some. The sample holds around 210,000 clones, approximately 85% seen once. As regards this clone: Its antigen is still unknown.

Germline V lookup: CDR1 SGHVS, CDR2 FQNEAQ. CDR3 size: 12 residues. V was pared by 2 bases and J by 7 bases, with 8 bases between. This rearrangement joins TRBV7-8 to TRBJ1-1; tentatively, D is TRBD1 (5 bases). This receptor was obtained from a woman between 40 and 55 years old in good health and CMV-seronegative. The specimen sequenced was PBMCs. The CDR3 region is CASSLTDSEAFF. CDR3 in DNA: TGTGCCAGCAGCTTAACTGACAGTGAAGCTTTCTTT.